This section outlines one T cell receptor (beta chain) sequence together with its context. Its cognate antigen is unknown. Deletions cut 6 bases from V and 11 bases from J, with 16 bases between. The CDR3 is 13 residues long. Germline V gene data show CDR1 as SNHLY and CDR2 as FYNNEI. The data belong to a study of T cell repertoires in cytomegalovirus infection. Study overall: Through public TCR beta signatures, both CMV infection and matching HLA type were indicated. Study-level results: It was HLA-C-restricted CMV-specific TCR beta clonotypes that dominated the response ex vivo. Pooled public TCR beta family frequency picked out CMV carriers with the relevant HLA.

TCRdb reprocessed the reads via MiXCR and lists one record per CDR3 protein. The table records hundreds of thousands of distinct CDR3 sequences, around 11% of them present only once. This rearrangement joins TRBV2 to TRBJ1-4, with D possibly being TRBD1 (5 bases). The TCR comes from a human donor in good health (CMV status not recorded). Some clones in this sample may be carry-over from other donors' samples. Specimen: PBMCs. The CDR3 sequence: CASRRQFTPKLFF. The CDR3 nucleotides read TGTGCCAGCAGACGACAGTTTACACCCAAACTGTTTTTT.